This T cell receptor beta chain was observed in a study of control samples from healthy donors and cancer patients. V was cut by 0 bases and J by 0 bases, with 11 bases left in between. The CDR3 covers 17 residues. Germline CDR1 is SGHDN and CDR2 is FVKESK. The table came from immunoSEQ multiplex PCR; TCRdb's copy has only in-frame clones and leaves some out. This table holds 200,000 or so clones, about 91% found once. The V and J genes are TRBV14 and TRBJ2-2, with D possibly TRBD2 on 5 matching bases. Source material: blood. This receptor was obtained from a man aged 30-40 years in good health. This chain's CDR3 is CASSQDRDFANTGELFF. CDR3 bases: TGTGCCAGCAGCCAAGACCGGGATTTCGCGAACACCGGGGAGCTGTTTTTT.